This TCR beta chain was identified in a study of blood T cell repertoires in COVID-19. Overall study: The samples span acute and convalescent COVID-19 from the United States, Italy and Spain. PBMCs, B-cell-depleted T cells, or T cells were the source of the cDNA or gDNA that made up the material.

Per the authors' pipeline: It was from reference gene primer amplification that nucleated cell counts were estimated. The repertoire was sequenced with immunoSEQ multiplex PCR; TCRdb's copy has only in-frame clones and lacks some. From that table come the V and J calls and clone size; the DNA was used to work out D and trimming. The sample has fewer than 95,000 clones; around 90% are singletons. The sequence was collected from a male donor with acute or convalescent COVID-19. Sequencing was performed on peripheral blood.

This chain's CDR3 is CASKRLDRSNTEAFF. CDR3 coding DNA: TGTGCCAGCAAGCGCTTGGATCGTTCGAACACTGAAGCTTTCTTT. The chain carries TRBV5-8 and TRBJ1-1; D ambiguous. Germline V gene data show CDR1 as SGHTS and CDR2 as YDEGEE. The germline V and J ends were trimmed by 6 bases and 1 base, with 16 bases remaining between them. There are 15 residues in the CDR3.